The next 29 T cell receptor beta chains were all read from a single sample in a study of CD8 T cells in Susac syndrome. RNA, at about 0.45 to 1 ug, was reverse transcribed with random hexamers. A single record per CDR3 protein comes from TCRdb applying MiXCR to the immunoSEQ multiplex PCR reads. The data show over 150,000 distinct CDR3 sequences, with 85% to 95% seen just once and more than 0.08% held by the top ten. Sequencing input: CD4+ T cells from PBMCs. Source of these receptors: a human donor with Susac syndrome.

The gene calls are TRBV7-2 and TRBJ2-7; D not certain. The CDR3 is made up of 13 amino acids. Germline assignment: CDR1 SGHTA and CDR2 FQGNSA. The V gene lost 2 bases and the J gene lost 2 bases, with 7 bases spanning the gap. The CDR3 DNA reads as TGTGCCAGCAGCTTAAGGGTGGCCTACGAGCAGTACTTC. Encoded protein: CASSLRVAYEQYF.

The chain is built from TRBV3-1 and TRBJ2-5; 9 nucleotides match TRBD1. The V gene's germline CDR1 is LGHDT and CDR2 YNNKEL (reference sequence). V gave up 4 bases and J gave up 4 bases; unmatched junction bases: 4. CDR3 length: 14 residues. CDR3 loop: CASSRGQGRETQYF. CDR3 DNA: TGTGCCAGCAGCCGAGGACAGGGGCGAGAGACCCAGTACTTC.

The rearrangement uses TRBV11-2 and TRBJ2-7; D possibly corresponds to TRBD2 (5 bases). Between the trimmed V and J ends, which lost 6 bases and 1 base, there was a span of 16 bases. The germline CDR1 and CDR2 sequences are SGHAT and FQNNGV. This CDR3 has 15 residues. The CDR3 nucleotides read TGTGCCAGCAGAAACCTGCCTAGCACTTCCTACGAGCAGTACTTC. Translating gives CASRNLPSTSYEQYF.

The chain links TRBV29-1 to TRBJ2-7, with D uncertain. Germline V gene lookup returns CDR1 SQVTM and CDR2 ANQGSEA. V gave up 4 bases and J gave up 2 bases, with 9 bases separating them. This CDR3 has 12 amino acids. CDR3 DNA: TGCAGCGTTGTGGCCAAGACCTACGAGCAGTACTTC. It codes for CSVVAKTYEQYF.

The CDR3, as DNA: TGTGCCAGCAGTTTATATGGGCCCCTTTTTGGGGATGAGCAGTTCTTC. Translating it yields CASSLYGPLFGDEQFF. The rearrangement uses TRBV27 and TRBJ2-1; no definite D call. Trimming removed 1 base at V and 8 bases at J, with 18 bases between. The length of the CDR3 is 16 residues. Germline assignment: CDR1 MNHEY and CDR2 SMNVEV (reference sequence).

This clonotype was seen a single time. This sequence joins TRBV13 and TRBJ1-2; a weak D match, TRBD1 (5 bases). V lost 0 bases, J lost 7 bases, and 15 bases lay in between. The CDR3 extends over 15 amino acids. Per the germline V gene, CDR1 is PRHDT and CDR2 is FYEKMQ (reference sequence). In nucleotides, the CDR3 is TGTGCCAGCAGCTTAGGTTGGCAGGGTCACGGTGGCTACACCTTC. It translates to CASSLGWQGHGGYTF.

CDR3 amino acids: CASSLAFGVSYNEQFF. DNA of the CDR3: TGCGCCAGCAGCTTGGCGTTCGGGGTCTCCTACAATGAGCAGTTCTTC. The J gene is TRBJ2-1, the V gene TRBV5-1; D might be TRBD2 (5 bases). The germline CDR1 and CDR2 sequences are SGHRS and YFSETQ. Deletions cut 0 bases from V and 0 bases from J, with 10 bases between. There are 16 residues in the CDR3.

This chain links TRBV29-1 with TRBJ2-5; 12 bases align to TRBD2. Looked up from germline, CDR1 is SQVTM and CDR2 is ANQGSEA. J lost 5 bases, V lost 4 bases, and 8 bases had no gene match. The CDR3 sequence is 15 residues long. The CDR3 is CSVATGLAGWETQYF. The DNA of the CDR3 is TGCAGCGTTGCTACAGGACTAGCGGGGTGGGAGACCCAGTACTTC. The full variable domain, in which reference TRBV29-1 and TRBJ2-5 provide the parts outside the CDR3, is SAVISQKPSRDICQRGTSLTIQCQVDSQVTMMFWYRQQPGQSLTLIATANQGSEATYESGFVIDKFPISRPNLTFSTLTVSNMSPEDSSIYLCSVATGLAGWETQYFGPGTRLLVL.

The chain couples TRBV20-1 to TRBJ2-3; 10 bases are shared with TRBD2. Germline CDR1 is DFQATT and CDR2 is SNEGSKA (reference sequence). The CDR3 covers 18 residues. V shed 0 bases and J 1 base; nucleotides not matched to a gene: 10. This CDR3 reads CSARDTWLAGGGTDTQYF. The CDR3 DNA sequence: TGCAGTGCTAGAGATACCTGGTTAGCGGGGGGCGGCACAGATACGCAGTATTTT.

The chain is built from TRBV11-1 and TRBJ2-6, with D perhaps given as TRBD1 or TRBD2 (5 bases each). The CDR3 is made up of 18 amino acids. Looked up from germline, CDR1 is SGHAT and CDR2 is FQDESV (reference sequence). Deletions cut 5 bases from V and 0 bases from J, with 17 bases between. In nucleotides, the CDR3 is TGTGCCAGCAGCCGCTCCGGGGCCTCCTCCTCTGGGGCCAACGTCCTGACTTTC. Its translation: CASSRSGASSSGANVLTF.

CDR3 amino acids: CASSVASGLAGDEQFF. Written as DNA, the CDR3 is TGTGCCAGCAGCGTAGCAAGTGGACTAGCCGGCGATGAGCAGTTCTTC. The chain combines TRBV9 with TRBJ2-1; 8 nucleotides match TRBD2. This CDR3 contains 16 residues. After removal of 0 bases from V and 8 bases from J, the junction contained 10 bases not matched to a gene. Germline lookup yields CDR1 SGDLS and CDR2 YYNGEE.

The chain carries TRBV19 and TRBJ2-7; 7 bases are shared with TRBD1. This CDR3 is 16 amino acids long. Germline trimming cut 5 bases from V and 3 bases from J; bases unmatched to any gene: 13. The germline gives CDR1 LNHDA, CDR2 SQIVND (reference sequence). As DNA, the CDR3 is TGTGCCAGTAGTTCCGACCACCGGGACAGCCTCTACGAGCAGTACTTC. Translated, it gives CASSSDHRDSLYEQYF. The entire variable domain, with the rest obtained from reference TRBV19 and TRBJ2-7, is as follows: DGGITQSPKYLFRKEGQNVTLSCEQNLNHDAMYWYRQDPGQGLRLIYYSQIVNDFQKGDIAEGYSVSREKKESFPLTVTSAQKNPTAFYLCASSSDHRDSLYEQYFGPGTRLTVT.

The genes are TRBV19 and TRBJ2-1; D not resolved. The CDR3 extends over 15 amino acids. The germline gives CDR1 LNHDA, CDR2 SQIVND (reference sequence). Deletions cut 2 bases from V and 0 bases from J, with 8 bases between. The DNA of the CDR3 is TGTGCCAGTAGTATACAAGTTACCTCCTACAATGAGCAGTTCTTC. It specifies CASSIQVTSYNEQFF.

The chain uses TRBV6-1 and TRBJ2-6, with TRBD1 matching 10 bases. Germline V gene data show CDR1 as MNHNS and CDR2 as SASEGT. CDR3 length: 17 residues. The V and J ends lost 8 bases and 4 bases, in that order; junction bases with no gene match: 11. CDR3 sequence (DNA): TGTGCCAGCCAAAACTCCGGGACAGGGGCCGGGGCCAACGTCCTGACTTTC. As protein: CASQNSGTGAGANVLTF.

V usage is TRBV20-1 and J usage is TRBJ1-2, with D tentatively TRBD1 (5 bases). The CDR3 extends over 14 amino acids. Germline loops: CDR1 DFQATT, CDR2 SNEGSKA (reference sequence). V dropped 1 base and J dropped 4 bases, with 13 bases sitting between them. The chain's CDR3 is CSARAQDLGYGYTF. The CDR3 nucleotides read TGCAGTGCTAGAGCACAGGACCTCGGCTATGGCTACACCTTC.

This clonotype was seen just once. The CDR3 loop reads CASRRSTDTQYF. DNA of the CDR3: TGTGCCAGCAGAAGGTCCACAGATACGCAGTATTTT. This chain links TRBV28 with TRBJ2-3; D not certain. Germline lookup yields CDR1 MDHEN and CDR2 SYDVKM. The ends were cut back, 6 bases at V and 2 bases at J, with 6 bases in the middle. The CDR3 extends over 12 amino acids.

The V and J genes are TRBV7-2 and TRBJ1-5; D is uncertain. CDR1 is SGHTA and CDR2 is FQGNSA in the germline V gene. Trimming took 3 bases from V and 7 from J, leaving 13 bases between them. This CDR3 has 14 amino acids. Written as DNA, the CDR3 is TGTGCCAGCAGCTTGGAGTTGCGTGAACAGCCCCAGCATTTT. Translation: CASSLELREQPQHF.

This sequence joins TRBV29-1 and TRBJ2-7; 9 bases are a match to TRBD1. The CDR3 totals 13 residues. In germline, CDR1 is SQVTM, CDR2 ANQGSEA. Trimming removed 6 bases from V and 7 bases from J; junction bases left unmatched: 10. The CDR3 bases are TGCAGCGTGGCCCGGACAGGGGTGGAGGAGCAGTACTTC. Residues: CSVARTGVEEQYF.

CDR3 nucleotides: TGCAGTGCTGACCCTCCGGGACAGGGGAATAGTGAGCAGTTCTTC. It encodes CSADPPGQGNSEQFF. The chain has TRBV20-1 and TRBJ2-1; TRBD1 matches at 10 bases. Trimming took 5 bases from V and 9 from J; bases not matched to a gene: 13. The CDR3 runs 15 residues. CDR1 is DFQATT, CDR2 SNEGSKA, per germline (reference sequence).

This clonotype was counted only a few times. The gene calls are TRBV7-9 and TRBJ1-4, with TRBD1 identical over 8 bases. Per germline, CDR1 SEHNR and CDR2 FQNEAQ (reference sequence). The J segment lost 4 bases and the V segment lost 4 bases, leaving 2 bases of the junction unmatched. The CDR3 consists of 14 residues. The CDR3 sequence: CASSSGQDNEKLFF. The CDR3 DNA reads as TGTGCCAGCAGCTCGGGACAGGATAATGAAAAACTGTTTTTT.

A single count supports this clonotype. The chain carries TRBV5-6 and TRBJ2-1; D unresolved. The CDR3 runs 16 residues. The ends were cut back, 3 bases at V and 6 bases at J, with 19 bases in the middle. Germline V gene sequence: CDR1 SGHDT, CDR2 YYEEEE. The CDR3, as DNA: TGTGCCAGCAGCTGGGAACTACGGGCCCCCTTCAATGAGCAGTTCTTC. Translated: CASSWELRAPFNEQFF.

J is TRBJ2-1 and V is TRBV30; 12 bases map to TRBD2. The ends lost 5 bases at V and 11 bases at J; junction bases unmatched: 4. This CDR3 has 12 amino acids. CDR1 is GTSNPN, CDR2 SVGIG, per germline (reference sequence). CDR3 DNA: TGTGCCTGGGGACTAGCGGGGTTCAAGCAGTTCTTC. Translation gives CAWGLAGFKQFF.

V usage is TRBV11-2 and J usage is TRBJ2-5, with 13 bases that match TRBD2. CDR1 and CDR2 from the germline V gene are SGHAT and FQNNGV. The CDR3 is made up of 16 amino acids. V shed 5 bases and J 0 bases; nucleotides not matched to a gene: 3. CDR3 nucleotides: TGTGCCAGCAGCATTGGGACTAGCGGGAACCAAGAGACCCAGTACTTC. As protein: CASSIGTSGNQETQYF.

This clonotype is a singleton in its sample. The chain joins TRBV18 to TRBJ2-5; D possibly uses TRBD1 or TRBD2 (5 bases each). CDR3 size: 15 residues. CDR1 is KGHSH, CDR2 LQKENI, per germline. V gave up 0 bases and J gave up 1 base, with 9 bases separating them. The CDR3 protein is CASSPPGRAQETQYF. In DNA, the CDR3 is TGTGCCAGCTCACCACCGGGACGGGCCCAAGAGACCCAGTACTTC.

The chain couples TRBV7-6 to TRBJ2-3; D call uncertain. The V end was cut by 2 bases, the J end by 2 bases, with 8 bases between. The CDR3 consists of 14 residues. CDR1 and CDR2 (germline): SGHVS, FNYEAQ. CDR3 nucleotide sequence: TGTGCCAGCAGCTTACCCGGCTCCACAGATACGCAGTATTTT. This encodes CASSLPGSTDTQYF. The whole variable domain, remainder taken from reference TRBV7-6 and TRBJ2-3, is GAGVSQSPRYKVTKRGQDVALRCDPISGHVSLYWYRQALGQGPEFLTYFNYEAQQDKSGLPNDRFSAERPEGSISTLTIQRTEQRDSAMYRCASSLPGSTDTQYFGPGTRLTVL.

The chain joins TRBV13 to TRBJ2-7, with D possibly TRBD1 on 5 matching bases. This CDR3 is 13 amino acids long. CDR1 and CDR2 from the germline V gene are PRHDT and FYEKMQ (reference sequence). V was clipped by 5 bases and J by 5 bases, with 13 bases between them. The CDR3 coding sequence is TGTGCCAGCAGCCCAGGGTTCGGCAACGAGCAGTACTTC. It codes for CASSPGFGNEQYF. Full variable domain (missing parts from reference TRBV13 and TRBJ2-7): AAGVIQSPRHLIKEKRETATLKCYPIPRHDTVYWYQQGPGQDPQFLISFYEKMQSDKGSIPDRFSAQQFSDYHSELNMSSLELGDSALYFCASSPGFGNEQYFGPGTRLTVT.

The CDR3 DNA reads as TGTGCCAGCAGCTCCGGGATATATAATTCACCCCTCCACTTT. It specifies CASSSGIYNSPLHF. The chain has TRBV12-3 or TRBV12-4 and TRBJ1-6; D is undetermined. The V end was cut by 6 bases, the J end by 4 bases, with 10 bases between. The CDR3 spans 14 residues.

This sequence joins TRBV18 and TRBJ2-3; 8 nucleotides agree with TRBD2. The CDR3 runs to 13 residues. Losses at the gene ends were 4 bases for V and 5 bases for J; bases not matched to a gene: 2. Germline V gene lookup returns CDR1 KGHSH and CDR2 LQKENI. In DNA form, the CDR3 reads TGTGCCAGCTCACTCACTAGCGGAGATACGCAGTATTTT. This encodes CASSLTSGDTQYF.

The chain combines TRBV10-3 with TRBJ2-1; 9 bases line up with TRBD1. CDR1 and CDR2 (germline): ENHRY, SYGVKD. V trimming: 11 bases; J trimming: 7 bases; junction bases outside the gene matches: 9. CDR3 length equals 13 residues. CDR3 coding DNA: TGTGCCTCCGGGGGACAGGGTTATAATGAGCAGTTCTTC. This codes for CASGGQGYNEQFF.